The 2 T cell receptor beta chains below all came from one sample that was sequenced in a study of spatial heterogeneity in lung cancer. The time point denotes: sample taken at primary tumor resection. Sequencing was performed on whole RNA extracted from tumor and nontumor lung tissue, or from frozen PBMC, and the material was left unsorted. TCRdb recomputed calls from the 5' RACE reads with MiXCR, one row per CDR3 protein. The table shows more than 2,500 distinct CDR3 sequences, with about 4% occurring only once. This sample comprised normal lung tissue next to the tumor, obtained at surgery. These receptor sequences come from a female donor with early-stage non-small cell lung cancer.

The V and J genes are TRBV6-6 and TRBJ2-4, with D unresolved. Germline values: CDR1 MNHNY, CDR2 SVGAGI (reference sequence). Trimming shortened V by 8 bases and J by 0 bases, and 17 bases separated the two germline ends. CDR3 length: 16 residues. The CDR3 loop reads CASGRAKGSAKNIQYF. CDR3 coding DNA: TGTGCCAGCGGAAGAGCGAAAGGGTCAGCCAAAAACATTCAGTACTTC.

By share, this clonotype ranks as medium-sized. The chain recombines TRBV6-5 with TRBJ1-2; TRBD1 agrees at 7 bases. Germline V gene sequence: CDR1 MNHEY, CDR2 SVGAGI. CDR3 size: 13 residues. With 6 bases clipped from V and 4 bases from J, the junction kept 5 bases outside the gene matches. The CDR3 DNA sequence: TGTGCCAGCAGACAAACAGGGGCCTATGGCTACACCTTC. It codes for CASRQTGAYGYTF.